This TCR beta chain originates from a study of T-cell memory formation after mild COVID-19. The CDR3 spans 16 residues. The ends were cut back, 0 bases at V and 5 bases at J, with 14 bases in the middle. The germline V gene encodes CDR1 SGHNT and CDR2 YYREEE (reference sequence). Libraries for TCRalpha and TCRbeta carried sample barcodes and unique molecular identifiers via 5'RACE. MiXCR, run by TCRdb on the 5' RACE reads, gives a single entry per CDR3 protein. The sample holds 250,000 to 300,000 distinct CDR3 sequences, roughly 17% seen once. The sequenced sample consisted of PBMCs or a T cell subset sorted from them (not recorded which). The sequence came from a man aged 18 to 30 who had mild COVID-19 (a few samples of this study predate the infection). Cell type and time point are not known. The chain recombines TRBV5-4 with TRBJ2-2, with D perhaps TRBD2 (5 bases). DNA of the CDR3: TGTGCCAGCAGCTTGGCGCCGGGGAAAAATACCGGGGAGCTGTTTTTT. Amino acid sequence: CASSLAPGKNTGELFF.